This is a list of T cell receptor beta chains from one sample in a study of blood T cell repertoires in COVID-19. Assay: immunoSEQ multiplex PCR; the TCRdb copy retains only in-frame clones and omits some. The table has 35,000 to 50,000 clones, about 90% seen once; the top ten hold 2.5% to 3%. Material: peripheral blood. These receptors were taken from a man in his fifties or sixties with active COVID-19. Both conserved end residues are part of each CDR3. A D gene is named only where the DNA matches it firmly. A row's size may be missing; if present it is once, few, many or a size class.

size	D	J	V	DNA	CDR3
NA	NA	TRBJ1-4	TRBV4-2	TGTGCCAGCAGCCAAGGGGGCAGGTATGGGAAACTGTTTTTT	CASSQGGRYGKLFF
NA	NA	TRBJ1-1	TRBV3-1/TRBV3-2	TGTGCCACCACTAGGCGGATGAACACTGAAGCTTTCTTT	CATTRRMNTEAFF
NA	TRBD2	TRBJ2-5	TRBV5-1	TGCGCCAGCAGCTTGGGGGTCTTGGGGACTAGCGGTAAAGAGACCCAGTACTTC	CASSLGVLGTSGKETQYF
once	NA	TRBJ1-6	TRBV5-5	TGTGCCAGCAGTTTGAACGGTAATTCACCCCTCCACTTT	CASSLNGNSPLHF
NA	TRBD1	TRBJ1-6	TRBV28	TGTGCCAGCAGTCCCACGACAGGGGGCCTGTCACCCCTCCACTTT	CASSPTTGGLSPLHF
NA	TRBD1	TRBJ1-3	TRBV11-2	TGTGCCAGCAGCTCACAGACAGGGTCCACTGGAAACACCATATATTTT	CASSSQTGSTGNTIYF
NA	TRBD2	TRBJ2-1	TRBV9	TGTGCCAGCAGCGCCGGGACTAGCGGGGTATACAATGAGCAGTTCTTC	CASSAGTSGVYNEQFF
NA	NA	TRBJ2-5	TRBV5-6	TGTGCCAGCAGACGGGAAGGGACCCAGTACTTC	CASRREGTQYF
NA	TRBD2	TRBJ2-5	TRBV5-8	TGTGCCAGCAGCTTGTCCCGGGGGGGATCTTGGACCCAGTACTTC	CASSLSRGGSWTQYF
few	NA	TRBJ1-6	TRBV30	TGTGCCTGGAGTGTCAGCTCCTATAATTCACCCCTCCACTTT	CAWSVSSYNSPLHF
NA	NA	TRBJ1-3	TRBV5-1	TGCGCCAGCAGCAACGGTCCAGCGAGCTCTGGAAATACCATATATTTT	CASSNGPASSGNTIYF
NA	TRBD1	TRBJ1-2	TRBV5-6	TGTGCCAGCAGCACGCCTGCCCGGGACAGGGGGGTCTATGGCTACACCTTC	CASSTPARDRGVYGYTF
NA	TRBD1	TRBJ2-3	TRBV27	TGTGCCAGCAGAGGACAGGCCACAGATACGCAGTATTTT	CASRGQATDTQYF
NA	NA	TRBJ2-6	TRBV19	TGTGCCAGTAGTTTATCAGGGGCGAACTCTGGGGCCAACGTCCTGACTTTC	CASSLSGANSGANVLTF
NA	TRBD2	TRBJ2-3	TRBV9	TGTGCCAGCAGCGTCGGGCGGCGGGGGACCCTGGGCACAGATACGCAGTATTTT	CASSVGRRGTLGTDTQYF
few	NA	TRBJ1-1	TRBV20-1	TGCAGTGCCACAGGGATTACTGAAGCTTTCTTT	CSATGITEAFF
NA	NA	TRBJ2-3	TRBV18	TGTGCCAGCTCACCACTCGGTCCGCTAAACACAGATACGCAGTATTTT	CASSPLGPLNTDTQYF
NA	TRBD1	TRBJ1-4	TRBV6-6	TGTGCCAGCAGCCGTTCCGACAGGGCTGAAAAACTGTTTTTT	CASSRSDRAEKLFF
NA	NA	TRBJ1-4	TRBV7-9	TGTGCCAGCACCCCCGTGAGGACAACTAATGAAAAACTGTTTTTT	CASTPVRTTNEKLFF
NA	TRBD2	TRBJ2-5	TRBV11-1	TGTGCCAGCAGCTTCAGCTCAGCGGGGGTAGAGGAGACCCAGTACTTC	CASSFSSAGVEETQYF